This entry lists 26 T cell receptor beta chains sequenced from one sample in a study of graft-versus-host responses after intestinal transplantation. Only in-frame clones appear in the TCRdb table, and some are missing; sequencing was by immunoSEQ multiplex PCR. The sample includes several hundred clones, roughly three quarters of them seen just once. Lymphocytes from graft epithelium and lamina propria were isolated. Sequencing was performed on ileum tissue, taken around 37 weeks after intestinal transplant. These receptor sequences come from a human patient who received an intestinal transplant, so some T cells may come from the graft donor.

This chain joins TRBV6-1 and TRBJ1-2; D perhaps matches TRBD1 (6 bases). The V and J ends lost 0 bases and 6 bases respectively, with 11 bases between them. In germline, CDR1 is MNHNS, CDR2 SASEGT. CDR3 length: 14 amino acids. The CDR3 loop is CASSEAHRADGYTF. The CDR3 nucleotides are TGTGCCAGCAGTGAAGCGCACAGGGCGGATGGCTACACCTTC.

The V gene is TRBV9, the J gene TRBJ2-1; TRBD1 matches at 7 bases. The CDR3 runs 15 residues. CDR1 is SGDLS and CDR2 is YYNGEE in the germline V gene. V lost 0 bases, J lost 10 bases, and 10 bases stayed unmatched. The CDR3 bases are TGTGCCAGCAGCGTAGATAATAAAGGGGGCGTGGAGCAGTTCTTC. Protein sequence: CASSVDNKGGVEQFF.

V usage is TRBV7-3 and J usage is TRBJ1-6; 7 bases match TRBD1. The CDR3 runs 14 residues. Germline CDR1 and CDR2: SGHTA and FQGTGA. The ends lost 5 bases at V and 3 bases at J; junction bases unmatched: 1. This CDR3 is CASSPGGYNSPLHF. The DNA for the CDR3 is TGTGCCAGCAGCCCAGGGGGCTATAATTCACCCCTCCACTTT.

The chain combines TRBV19 with TRBJ2-1; D possibly corresponds to TRBD1 (6 bases). The CDR3 spans 14 residues. V was cut by 6 bases and J by 2 bases, with 11 bases left in between. CDR1 and CDR2 from the germline V gene are LNHDA and SQIVND (reference sequence). CDR3 sequence (DNA): TGTGCCAGTAGCCGGACAGTACCCTACAATGAGCAGTTCTTC. Amino acid sequence: CASSRTVPYNEQFF.

The V and J genes are TRBV15 and TRBJ1-1; D is perhaps TRBD1 (6 bases). The CDR3 contains 13 residues. In germline, CDR1 is LNHNV, CDR2 YYDKDF (reference sequence). Deletions cut 6 bases from V and 1 base from J, with 9 bases between. CDR3 coding DNA: TGTGCCACCAGTGGGACAAAGAACACTGAAGCTTTCTTT. Its translation is CATSGTKNTEAFF.

This chain uses TRBV5-4 with TRBJ2-5; 9 nucleotides agree with TRBD1. V gave up 3 bases and J gave up 4 bases; unmatched junction bases: 4. Germline assignment: CDR1 SGHNT and CDR2 YYREEE (reference sequence). The length of the CDR3 is 14 residues. CDR3 loop: CASSWGQGLETQYF. DNA for the CDR3: TGTGCCAGCAGCTGGGGACAGGGTTTAGAGACCCAGTACTTC.

By frequency in the sample, this clone is hyperexpanded. This sequence joins TRBV5-1 and TRBJ1-3, with 8 nucleotides matching TRBD1. CDR1 and CDR2 from the germline V gene are SGHRS and YFSETQ. The CDR3 totals 15 residues. The trim removed 3 bases at V and 1 base at J, leaving 3 bases unmatched. CDR3 nucleotide sequence: TGCGCCAGCAGCTCGCGACAGGGGTCTGGAAACACCATATATTTT. Protein product: CASSSRQGSGNTIYF.

The J gene is TRBJ2-3, the V gene TRBV30; 7 bases match TRBD2. The CDR3 has 15 amino acids. V dropped 0 bases and J dropped 5; count of bases not matched to a gene: 8. Per the germline V gene, CDR1 is GTSNPN and CDR2 is SVGIG (reference sequence). The CDR3 region is CAWSVLAGEKDTQYF. The DNA of the CDR3 is TGTGCCTGGAGTGTCCTGGCGGGAGAAAAAGATACGCAGTATTTT.

This clone appeared a single time. V usage is TRBV5-1 and J usage is TRBJ2-1; TRBD2 is a possible D gene (6 bases). The CDR3 sequence is 16 residues long. Germline V gives CDR1 SGHRS, CDR2 YFSETQ. V was cut by 4 bases and J by 0 bases, with 14 bases left in between. The CDR3 here is CASSQRTGSSYNEQFF. CDR3 bases: TGCGCCAGCAGCCAAAGGACCGGGAGCTCCTACAATGAGCAGTTCTTC.

The rearrangement links TRBV5-1 to TRBJ2-7; 8 bases are shared with TRBD2. The V and J ends lost 3 bases and 3 bases, in that order; junction bases with no gene match: 11. The CDR3 is made up of 16 amino acids. CDR1 is SGHRS and CDR2 is YFSETQ in the germline V gene. CDR3 sequence (DNA): TGCGCCAGCAGCTCCGGGGGGGTGCAGGGTAACTACGAGCAGTACTTC. This gives the protein CASSSGGVQGNYEQYF.

The chain recombines TRBV6-4 with TRBJ2-3; 7 bases are shared with TRBD2. Germline CDR1 reads MRHNA; CDR2 reads SNTAGT. Trimming removed 0 bases from V and 1 base from J; junction bases left unmatched: 4. CDR3 length equals 16 residues. DNA of the CDR3: TGTGCCAGCAGTGACTCGAGTGGGGGGGGCACAGATACGCAGTATTTT. As protein: CASSDSSGGGTDTQYF.

The J gene is TRBJ2-1, the V gene TRBV18, with a possible D match to TRBD1 (6 bases). V shed 3 bases and J shed 13 bases, with 16 bases lying between them. The CDR3 is 13 residues long. Germline values: CDR1 KGHSH, CDR2 LQKENI. The CDR3 reads CASSPSTTGSQFF. CDR3 coding DNA: TGTGCCAGCTCACCGTCCACGACAGGTTCACAGTTCTTC. Full variable domain (rest looked up from reference TRBV18 and TRBJ2-1): NAGVMQNPRHLVRRRGQEARLRCSPMKGHSHVYWYRQLPEEGLKFMVYLQKENIIDESGMPKERFSAEFPKEGPSILRIQQVVRGDSAAYFCASSPSTTGSQFFGPGTRLTVL.

This clone was found a few times. This sequence joins TRBV5-6 and TRBJ2-2; D is perhaps TRBD2 (6 bases). CDR1 and CDR2 from the germline V gene are SGHDT and YYEEEE. V was shortened by 4 bases and J by 1 base, with 17 bases between the two germline ends. This CDR3 is 17 amino acids long. This CDR3 is CASSIRDFRRNTGELFF. In nucleotides, the CDR3 is TGTGCCAGCAGCATAAGGGACTTTAGGCGGAACACCGGGGAGCTGTTTTTT.

V usage is TRBV19 and J usage is TRBJ2-7, with a weak D call TRBD2 (5 bases). CDR1 and CDR2 (germline): LNHDA, SQIVND (reference sequence). The ends were cut back, 5 bases at V and 7 bases at J, with 15 bases in the middle. The CDR3 consists of 13 residues. The CDR3 sequence is CASSWQVGGEQYF. The CDR3 DNA reads as TGTGCCAGTAGTTGGCAGGTAGGCGGGGAGCAGTACTTC.

V usage is TRBV10-2 and J usage is TRBJ2-1; 7 bases are shared with TRBD1. The CDR3 spans 14 residues. The V gene's germline CDR1 is WSHSY and CDR2 SAAADI. V was pared by 2 bases and J by 3 bases, with 1 base of the junction left unmatched. In DNA form, the CDR3 reads TGCGCCAGCAGTGAGGGACAGGACTACAATGAGCAGTTCTTC. This encodes CASSEGQDYNEQFF.

The chain joins TRBV5-1 to TRBJ2-7; 10 positions match TRBD1. The CDR3 spans 12 residues. Germline CDR1 reads SGHRS; CDR2 reads YFSETQ. Germline trimming cut 3 bases from V and 6 bases from J; bases unmatched to any gene: 0. The CDR3 sequence: CASSWTGGEQYF. The CDR3 DNA follows: TGCGCCAGCAGCTGGACAGGGGGCGAGCAGTACTTC.

V usage is TRBV6-6 and J usage is TRBJ1-5; TRBD1 aligns across 7 bases. V lost 6 bases and J lost 4; bases outside the gene matches: 12. The CDR3 spans 16 residues. CDR1 and CDR2 from the germline V gene are MNHNY and SVGAGI (reference sequence). This chain's CDR3 is CASSDRDRGSNQPQHF. The CDR3 nucleotides read TGTGCCAGCAGCGACCGGGACAGAGGCTCTAATCAGCCCCAGCATTTT.

The genes are TRBV7-8 and TRBJ2-5, with D possibly being TRBD1 (6 bases). Germline V gene sequence: CDR1 SGHVS, CDR2 FQNEAQ. The CDR3 covers 18 residues. V shed 3 bases and J shed 0 bases, with 20 bases lying between them. The CDR3 sequence: CASSLKASGVDYQETQYF. The CDR3 region has the DNA TGTGCCAGCAGCTTGAAGGCCTCAGGGGTCGACTACCAAGAGACCCAGTACTTC.

Details on this clone: At one end, the junction sequence differs from germline, possibly due to a read error. The genes are TRBV15 and TRBJ1-5; 7 bases agree with TRBD1. This CDR3 is built from 14 residues. Germline assignment: CDR1 LNHNV and CDR2 YYDKDF (reference sequence). CDR3 sequence: CATSGDREVQPQHF. CDR3 coding DNA: TGTGCCACCAGCGGAGACAGGGAGGTTCAGCCCCAGCATTTT.

The chain carries TRBV30 and TRBJ1-2; 10 positions match TRBD1. The CDR3 loop spans 14 amino acids. V lost 8 bases and J lost 8; bases outside the gene matches: 14. Germline loops: CDR1 GTSNPN, CDR2 SVGIG (reference sequence). The CDR3 is CATNPTGGPRGYTF. In DNA form, the CDR3 reads TGTGCCACAAATCCGACAGGGGGCCCTAGGGGCTACACCTTC.

The V call is TRBV5-1, the J call TRBJ1-1, with D uncertain. The V and J ends lost 5 bases and 0 bases respectively, with 11 bases between them. Germline V gene lookup returns CDR1 SGHRS and CDR2 YFSETQ. The CDR3 runs to 14 residues. CDR3 bases: TGCGCCAGCAGATGGGAGGCCCTGAACACTGAAGCTTTCTTT. It codes for CASRWEALNTEAFF.

This clone was picked up one time. The rearrangement uses TRBV5-1 and TRBJ2-1, with TRBD2 as a possible D gene (6 bases). Trimming shortened V by 5 bases and J by 4 bases, and 13 bases separated the two germline ends. Germline assignment: CDR1 SGHRS and CDR2 YFSETQ. CDR3 size: 14 residues. The CDR3 region is CASRLSTSYNEQFF. CDR3 sequence (DNA): TGCGCCAGCAGGCTCTCGACTAGTTACAATGAGCAGTTCTTC.

The chain employs TRBV10-3 and TRBJ1-2, with D unresolved. V was pared by 5 bases and J by 6 bases, with 10 bases between. In germline, CDR1 is ENHRY, CDR2 SYGVKD. The CDR3 runs to 12 residues. CDR3 in DNA: TGTGCCATCAGTACAGCCGGGGATGGCTACACCTTC. This encodes CAISTAGDGYTF.

This clone was detected once. This chain connects TRBV20-1 to TRBJ2-5; the D is unclear. Germline V gene lookup returns CDR1 DFQATT and CDR2 SNEGSKA (reference sequence). This CDR3 contains 10 residues. Here the CDR3 DNA reads TGCAGCGCTCTCTCGGAGACCCAGTACTTC. Protein product: CSALSETQYF.

This chain links TRBV10-3 with TRBJ2-7; D gene unclear. Germline CDR1 ENHRY, CDR2 SYGVKD. This CDR3 region has 11 residues. The V end was cut by 4 bases, the J end by 4 bases, with 5 bases between. DNA for the CDR3: TGTGCCATCAGTGGAAGGTACGAGCAGTACTTC. Amino acid sequence: CAISGRYEQYF.

The table lists this clone with a count of one. The rearrangement links TRBV30 to TRBJ2-1, with 10 bases fitting TRBD2. V lost 0 bases and J lost 6; bases outside the gene matches: 2. The germline V gene encodes CDR1 GTSNPN and CDR2 SVGIG (reference sequence). CDR3 length: 14 amino acids. The CDR3 DNA reads as TGTGCCTGGAGTGTACCTAGCGGGAGCAATGAGCAGTTCTTC. Translating gives CAWSVPSGSNEQFF.